The rows below give T cell receptor beta chains drawn from one sample of a study of resident and recirculating memory T cells in vitiligo. Using immunoSEQ multiplex PCR, the repertoire was profiled, and TCRdb retains in-frame clones only, with some absent. The repertoire holds around 40,000 clones, about 90% seen once, with about 4.6% in the top ten. The material sequenced was blood. The source is a male donor with vitiligo. Each CDR3 is given with its conserved first and last residue. The order of the fields is D gene, clone size, V gene, J gene, CDR3 DNA, CDR3 protein. The D gene is left open where the match is weak. Where a row states a size, it is once, few, many or the class of an expanded clone; other rows omit it.

>-|-|TRBV2|TRBJ2-1
TGTGCCAGCAGTCCCCCTGGGGCACCGGCCGACAATGAGCAGTTCTTC
CASSPPGAPADNEQFF
>-|-|TRBV9|TRBJ2-3
TGTGCCAGCAGTACGAGTATTCGCACAGATACGCAGTATTTT
CASSTSIRTDTQYF
>TRBD2|-|TRBV5-5|TRBJ2-5
TGTGCCAGCAGCCCGGGACTAGCGGGGGATGGGGAGACCCAGTACTTC
CASSPGLAGDGETQYF
>-|-|TRBV7-3|TRBJ2-7
TGTGCCAGCAGCTTAGCAGGGGGGAGCTACGAGCAGTACTTC
CASSLAGGSYEQYF
>-|-|TRBV1|TRBJ2-4
TGCACCAGCAGGTCCCGGGACACCCGAGCCAAAAACATTCAGTACTTC
CTSRSRDTRAKNIQYF
>TRBD2|-|TRBV7-6|TRBJ2-5
TGTGCCAGCAGCTTAATAGGTCCGGGACTAGCGCAAGAGACCCAGTACTTC
CASSLIGPGLAQETQYF
>TRBD1|-|TRBV11-2|TRBJ2-7
TGTGCCAGCAGCATCGGACAGGGGGTTAGGGAGCAGTACTTC
CASSIGQGVREQYF
>-|-|TRBV5-4|TRBJ2-1
TGTGCCAGCAGCTTGGGAGGAGGTTGGGGTGATGAGCAGTTCTTC
CASSLGGGWGDEQFF
>TRBD1|-|TRBV5-6|TRBJ2-6
TGTGCCAGCAGCTTTTTGGGCAGGGGGCGGTCTGGGGCCAACGTCCTGACTTTC
CASSFLGRGRSGANVLTF
>TRBD1|-|TRBV5-4|TRBJ1-1
TGTGCCAGCAGAGGGACAGGGGAATACTCGGGAGCTTTCTTT
CASRGTGEYSGAFF
>TRBD2|-|TRBV30|TRBJ2-5
TGTGCCTGGAGTGATCTTGGGACTAGCGGGCTAGGCGAGACCCAGTACTTC
CAWSDLGTSGLGETQYF
>-|-|TRBV5-5|TRBJ1-5
TGTGCCAGCAGCTCTGGACAGTTGGATCAGCCCCAGCATTTT
CASSSGQLDQPQHF
>TRBD1|-|TRBV6-1|TRBJ2-7
TGTGCCAGCAGTGGAGGGACAGAATACTACGAGCAGTACTTC
CASSGGTEYYEQYF
>-|once|TRBV9|TRBJ1-1
TGTGCCAGCCGGGGGGTATCCACTGAAGCTTTCTTT
CASRGVSTEAFF
>TRBD1|-|TRBV29-1|TRBJ2-2
TGCAGCGTCGGACAGGGATTTGGGAACACCGGGGAGCTGTTTTTT
CSVGQGFGNTGELFF
>TRBD1|-|TRBV7-4|TRBJ1-5
TGTGCCAGCAGCTTAGAACGGGACAGGCATGATGGGGCAAAAAATCAGCCCCAGCATTTT
CASSLERDRHDGAKNQPQHF
>TRBD1|few|TRBV11-2|TRBJ1-4
TGTGCCAGCAGCTTAGGACAGGGGGCTGAAAAACTGTTTTTT
CASSLGQGAEKLFF
>TRBD1|-|TRBV9|TRBJ2-3
TGTGCCAGCAGCGCCGGGACAGGGTTGGTGGATACGCAGTATTTT
CASSAGTGLVDTQYF
>-|-|TRBV30|TRBJ2-1
TGTGCCTGGAGTGTAGGTAGCTTTCCCTACAATGAGCAGTTCTTC
CAWSVGSFPYNEQFF
>TRBD1|-|TRBV30|TRBJ1-2
TGTGCCTGGATGCAGGGGGACCCCCATCGCAGGGGCTACACCTTC
CAWMQGDPHRRGYTF
>-|-|TRBV23-1|TRBJ1-2
TGCGCCAGCAGTCAAGGGGACACCAACTATGGCTACACCTTC
CASSQGDTNYGYTF
>-|-|TRBV5-8|TRBJ1-2
TGTGCCAGCAGTCGGGACATGGCGGGCTACACCTTC
CASSRDMAGYTF
>TRBD2|-|TRBV5-6|TRBJ2-4
TGTGCCAGCAGCTTGGCGATCCGGGGGGGAAACATTCAGTACTTC
CASSLAIRGGNIQYF
>-|-|TRBV7-9|TRBJ2-2
TGTGCCAGCAGCCCCCAGGGGTTTCGCACCGGGGAGCTGTTTTTT
CASSPQGFRTGELFF
>TRBD1|-|TRBV15|TRBJ2-5
TGTGCCACCAGCCCCCAACAGGGGATGAAGTCAGAGACCCAGTACTTC
CATSPQQGMKSETQYF
>TRBD1|-|TRBV7-8|TRBJ1-1
TGTGCCAGCAGCCAGAGGACAGGCGGCACTGAAGCTTTCTTT
CASSQRTGGTEAFF
>-|-|TRBV10-1|TRBJ2-3
TGCGCCAGCAGTGTATCGTCTGACGGGACAGATACGCAGTATTTT
CASSVSSDGTDTQYF
>TRBD2|-|TRBV19|TRBJ2-1
TGTGCCAGTGGGGACTACGCCTCCTCCTACAATGAGCAGTTCTTC
CASGDYASSYNEQFF